This T cell receptor (beta chain) is from a study of OX40 agonist ivuxolimab in advanced cancers. Study findings and constraints: CD4+ and CD8+ blood T cells expanded clonally by week 6 at 0.1 to 3.0 mg/kg.

As to this clone: As yet, its antigen is unknown.

V lost 0 bases and J lost 4; bases outside the gene matches: 3. Germline CDR1 reads LNHNV; CDR2 reads YYDKDF (reference sequence). The CDR3 is 15 amino acids. Produced via immunoSEQ multiplex PCR; TCRdb's table is partial and in-frame only. Found here are 50,000 to 70,000 clones, around 80% of them singletons; the top ten hold 2.1%. The chain recombines TRBV15 with TRBJ2-7; 10 bases line up with TRBD1. The source of this sequence is an adult with an advanced solid tumor such as melanoma, head and neck, liver or kidney cancer. The sample here was CD4+ or CD8+ T cells sorted from blood, taken in a trial of the OX40 agonist ivuxolimab. CDR3 DNA: TGTGCCACCAGCAGAGAGGACAGGGGGAAATACGAGCAGTACTTC. Its translation: CATSREDRGKYEQYF.